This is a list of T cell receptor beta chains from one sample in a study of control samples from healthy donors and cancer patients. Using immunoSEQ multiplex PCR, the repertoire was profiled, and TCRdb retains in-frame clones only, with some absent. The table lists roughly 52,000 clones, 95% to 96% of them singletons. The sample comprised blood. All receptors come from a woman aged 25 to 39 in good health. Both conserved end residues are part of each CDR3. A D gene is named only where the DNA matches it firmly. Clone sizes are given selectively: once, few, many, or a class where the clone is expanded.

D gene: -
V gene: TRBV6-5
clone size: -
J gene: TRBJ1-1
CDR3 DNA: TGTGCCAGCAGCATCGACAGTTGGGCTGAAGCTTTCTTT
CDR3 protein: CASSIDSWAEAFF

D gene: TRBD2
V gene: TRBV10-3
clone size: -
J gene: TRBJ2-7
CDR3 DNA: TGTGCCATCAGTGATAGGACTAGCGGTCCCTACGAGCAGTACTTC
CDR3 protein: CAISDRTSGPYEQYF

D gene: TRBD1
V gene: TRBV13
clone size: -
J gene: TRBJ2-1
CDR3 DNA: TGTGCCAGCAGCCCATATACCCGGGACAGGGGGCGGGATTCCTACAATGAGCAGTTCTTC
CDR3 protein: CASSPYTRDRGRDSYNEQFF

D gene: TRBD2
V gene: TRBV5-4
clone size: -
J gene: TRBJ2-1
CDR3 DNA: TGTGCCAGCAGCGGGGGTGCTAGCGGGAAAGGTGAGCAGTTCTTC
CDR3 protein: CASSGGASGKGEQFF

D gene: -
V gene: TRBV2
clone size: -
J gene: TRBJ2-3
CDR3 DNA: TGTGCCAGCTGCCTAGCGAGAGATACGCAGTATTTT
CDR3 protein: CASCLARDTQYF

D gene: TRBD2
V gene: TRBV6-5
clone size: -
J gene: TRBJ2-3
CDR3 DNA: TGTGCCAGCAGTACTACTAGCGGGAGTGCAGATACGCAGTATTTT
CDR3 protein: CASSTTSGSADTQYF

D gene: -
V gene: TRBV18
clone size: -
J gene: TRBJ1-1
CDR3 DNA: TGTGCCAGCTCACTTGGGGGCCCCAGGAACACTGAAGCTTTCTTT
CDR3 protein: CASSLGGPRNTEAFF

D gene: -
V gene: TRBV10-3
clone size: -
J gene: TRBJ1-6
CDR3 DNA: TGTGCCACCAATTCGGGCAAGAATTCACCCCTCCACTTT
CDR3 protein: CATNSGKNSPLHF

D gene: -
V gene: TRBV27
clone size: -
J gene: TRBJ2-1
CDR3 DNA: TGTGCCAGCAGTTTAAAAGGTTCCCCCCAGTTCTTC
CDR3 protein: CASSLKGSPQFF

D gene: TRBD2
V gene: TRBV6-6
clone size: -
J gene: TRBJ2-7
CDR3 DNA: TGTGCTACCTCAGCGGGATACGTGAACGAGCAGTACTTC
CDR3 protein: CATSAGYVNEQYF

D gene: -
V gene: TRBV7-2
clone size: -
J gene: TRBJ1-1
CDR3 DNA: TGTGCCAGCAGCTTAGTATTGGGGGCGGTGGGTACTGAAGCTTTCTTT
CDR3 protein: CASSLVLGAVGTEAFF

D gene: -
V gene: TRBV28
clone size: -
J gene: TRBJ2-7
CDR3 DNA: TGTGCCAGCACCCTCCCCCCCTACGAGCAGTACTTC
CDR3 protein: CASTLPPYEQYF

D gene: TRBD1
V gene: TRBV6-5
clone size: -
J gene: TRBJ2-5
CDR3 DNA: TGTGCCAGCAGCAACAGGGGTCACCAAGAGACCCAGTACTTC
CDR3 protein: CASSNRGHQETQYF

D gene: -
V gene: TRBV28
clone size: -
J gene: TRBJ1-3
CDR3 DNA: TGTGCCAGCACCACGGGTTGGGATGGAAACACCATATATTTT
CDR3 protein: CASTTGWDGNTIYF

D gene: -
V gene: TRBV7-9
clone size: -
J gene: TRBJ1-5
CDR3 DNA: TGTGCCAGCAGCTTCGGAGGCAATCAGCCCCAGCATTTT
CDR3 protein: CASSFGGNQPQHF

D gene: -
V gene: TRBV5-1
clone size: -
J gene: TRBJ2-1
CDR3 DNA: TGCGCCAGCAGCTTACGGTCGGTGGCGTACAATGAGCAGTTCTTC
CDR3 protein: CASSLRSVAYNEQFF

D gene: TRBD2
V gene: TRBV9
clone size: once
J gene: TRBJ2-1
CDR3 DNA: TGTGCCAGCAGCGTAGACCTAGGGACTAGCTCCTACAATGAGCAGTTCTTC
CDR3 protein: CASSVDLGTSSYNEQFF

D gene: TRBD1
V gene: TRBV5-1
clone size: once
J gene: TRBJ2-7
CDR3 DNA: TGCGCCAGCCGGTCCGGGACAGGGTCGAGGGAGCAGTACTTC
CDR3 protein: CASRSGTGSREQYF

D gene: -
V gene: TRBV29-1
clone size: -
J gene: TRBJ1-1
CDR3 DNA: TGCAGCGTTGGCGTCTTGGGGGGCAGCGACACTGAAGCTTTCTTT
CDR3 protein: CSVGVLGGSDTEAFF

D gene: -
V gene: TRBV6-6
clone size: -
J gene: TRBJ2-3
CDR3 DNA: TGTGCCAGCAGCCGTCTAGAGGGGAGTGGGGATACGCAGTATTTT
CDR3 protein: CASSRLEGSGDTQYF

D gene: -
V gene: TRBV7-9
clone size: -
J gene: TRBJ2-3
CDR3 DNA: TGTGCCAGCAGCTCTATTTCCGATACGCAGTATTTT
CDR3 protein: CASSSISDTQYF

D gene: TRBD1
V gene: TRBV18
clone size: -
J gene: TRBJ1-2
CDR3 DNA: TGTGCCAGCTCGAAACAGACAGGGACGGCTAACTATGGCTACACCTTC
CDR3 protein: CASSKQTGTANYGYTF

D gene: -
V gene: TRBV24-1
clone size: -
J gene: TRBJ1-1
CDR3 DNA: TGTGCCACCAGTGAGGGTGTGGACACTGAAGCTTTCTTT
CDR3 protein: CATSEGVDTEAFF

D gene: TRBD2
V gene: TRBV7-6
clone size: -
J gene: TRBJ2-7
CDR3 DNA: TGTGCCAGCAGCTTAGGGTCCGCTAGCGGGAGGAACGAGCAGTACTTC
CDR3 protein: CASSLGSASGRNEQYF

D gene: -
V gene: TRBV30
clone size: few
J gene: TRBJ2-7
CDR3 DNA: TGTGCCTGGAGGGGCCCAGCAGACGAGCAGTACTTC
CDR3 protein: CAWRGPADEQYF

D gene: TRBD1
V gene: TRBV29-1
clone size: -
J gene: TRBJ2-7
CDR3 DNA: TGCAGCGTTAGGACAGGGGGCGGCTACGAGCAGTACTTC
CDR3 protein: CSVRTGGGYEQYF

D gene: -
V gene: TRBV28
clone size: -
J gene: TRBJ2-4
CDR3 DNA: TGTGCCAGCTCCCCCGGTAGGGGAATTATAGCCAAAAACATTCAGTACTTC
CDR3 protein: CASSPGRGIIAKNIQYF

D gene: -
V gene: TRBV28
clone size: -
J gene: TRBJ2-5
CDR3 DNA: TGTGCCAGCAGTTTATTTCCGGGGCTCTCTCAAGAGACCCAGTACTTC
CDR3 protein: CASSLFPGLSQETQYF

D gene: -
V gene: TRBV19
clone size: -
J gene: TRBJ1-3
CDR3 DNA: TGTGCCAGTAGTCCCGACATCTCTGGAAACACCATATATTTT
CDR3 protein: CASSPDISGNTIYF

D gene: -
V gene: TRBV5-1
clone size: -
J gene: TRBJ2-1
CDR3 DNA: TGCGCCAGCAGCTTACAGGGCGCCTCCTCCTACAATGAGCAGTTCTTC
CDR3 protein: CASSLQGASSYNEQFF

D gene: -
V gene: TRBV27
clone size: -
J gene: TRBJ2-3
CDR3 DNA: TGTGCCAGCAGTTTGGAGGGGATGGCAAGAGATACGCAGTATTTT
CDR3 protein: CASSLEGMARDTQYF

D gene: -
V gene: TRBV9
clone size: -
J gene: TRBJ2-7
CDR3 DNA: TGTGCCAGCAGCGGGGGGGCTAACTACGAGCAGTACTTC
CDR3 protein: CASSGGANYEQYF

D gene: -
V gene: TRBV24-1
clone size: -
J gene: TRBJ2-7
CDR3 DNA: TGTGCCACCAGTGATTCCCACGGGACCGGTCCTTACGAGCAGTACTTC
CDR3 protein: CATSDSHGTGPYEQYF

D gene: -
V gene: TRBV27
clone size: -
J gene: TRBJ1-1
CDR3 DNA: TGTGCCAGCAGTTTACTACAGTTTGAGGCTTTCTTT
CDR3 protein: CASSLLQFEAFF

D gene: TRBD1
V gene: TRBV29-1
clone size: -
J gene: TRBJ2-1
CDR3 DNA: TGCAGCGTTGCACCGGGACAGGGAAGCAGCAATGAGCAGTTCTTC
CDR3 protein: CSVAPGQGSSNEQFF

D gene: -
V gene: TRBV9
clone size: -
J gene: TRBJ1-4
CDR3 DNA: TGTGCCAGCAGCTCCGGATGGGAGAATGAAAAACTGTTTTTT
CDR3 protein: CASSSGWENEKLFF

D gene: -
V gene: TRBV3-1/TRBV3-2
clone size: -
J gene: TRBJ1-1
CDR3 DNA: TGTGCCAGCAGCCAAGACCCGGGTGGAACTGAAGCTTTCTTT
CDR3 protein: CASSQDPGGTEAFF

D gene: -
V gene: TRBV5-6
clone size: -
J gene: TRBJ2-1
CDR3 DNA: TGTGCCAGCAGCTTAGAGGGGTCCACCTACAATGAGCAGTTCTTC
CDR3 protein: CASSLEGSTYNEQFF

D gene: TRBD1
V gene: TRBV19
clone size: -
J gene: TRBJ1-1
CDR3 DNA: TGTGCCAGTAGTGTACTCAGGGGGCCTGAAGCTTTCTTT
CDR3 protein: CASSVLRGPEAFF

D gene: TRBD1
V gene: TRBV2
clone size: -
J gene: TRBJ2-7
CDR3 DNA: TGTGCCAGCAGTAAAGGACACCGGGACAGATCCTACGAGCAGTACTTC
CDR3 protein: CASSKGHRDRSYEQYF

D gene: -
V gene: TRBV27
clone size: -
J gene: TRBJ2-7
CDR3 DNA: TGTGCCAGCAGGCTACTAATGGGCTCCTACGAGCAGTACTTC
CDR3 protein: CASRLLMGSYEQYF

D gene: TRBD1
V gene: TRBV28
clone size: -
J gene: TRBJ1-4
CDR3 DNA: TGTGCCAGCAGTTCAGGGACAGTAGATGAAAAACTGTTTTTT
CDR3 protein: CASSSGTVDEKLFF

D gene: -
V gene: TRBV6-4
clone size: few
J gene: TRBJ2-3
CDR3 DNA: TGTGCCAGCAGTGACTCCGGGGGATCAACAGATACGCAGTATTTT
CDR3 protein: CASSDSGGSTDTQYF

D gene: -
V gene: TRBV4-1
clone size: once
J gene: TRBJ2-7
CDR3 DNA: TGCGCCAGCAGCCAAGCCTTAGGACCGAATTACGAGCAGTACTTC
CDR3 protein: CASSQALGPNYEQYF

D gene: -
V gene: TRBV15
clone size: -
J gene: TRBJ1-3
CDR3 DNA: TGTGCCACCAGCAGAGGGAGCAGAGACCGATTTTCTGGAAACACCATATATTTT
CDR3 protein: CATSRGSRDRFSGNTIYF

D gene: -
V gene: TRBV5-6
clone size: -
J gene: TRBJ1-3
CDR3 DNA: TGTGCCAGCAGCTTGGGTCTCTCTGGAAACACCATATATTTT
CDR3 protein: CASSLGLSGNTIYF

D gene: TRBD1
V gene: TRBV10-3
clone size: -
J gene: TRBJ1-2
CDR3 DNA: TGTGCCATCTCTCAGGGGGCTCAAGATGGCTACACCTTC
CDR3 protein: CAISQGAQDGYTF

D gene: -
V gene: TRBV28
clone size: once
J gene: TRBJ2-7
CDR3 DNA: TGTGCCAGCAGTTTATCGGAAGGGGGTACAACCTACGAGCAGTACTTC
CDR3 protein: CASSLSEGGTTYEQYF

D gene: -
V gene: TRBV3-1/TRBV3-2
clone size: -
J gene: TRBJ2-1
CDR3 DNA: TGTGCCAGCAGTCTCGGTCCGGGAGAGACATACAATGAGCAGTTCTTC
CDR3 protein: CASSLGPGETYNEQFF

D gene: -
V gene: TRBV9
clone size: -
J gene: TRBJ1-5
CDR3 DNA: TGTGCCAGCAGCACCGCCGGGGGTAATCAGCCCCAGCATTTT
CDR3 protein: CASSTAGGNQPQHF

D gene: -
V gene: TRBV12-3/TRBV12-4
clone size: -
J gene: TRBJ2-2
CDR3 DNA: TGTGCCAGCAGAGACTTGATACCCGGGGAGCTGTTTTTT
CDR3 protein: CASRDLIPGELFF

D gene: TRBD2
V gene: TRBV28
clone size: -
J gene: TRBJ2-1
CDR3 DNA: TGTGCCAGCAGCAAATCTGGGACTAGCGGGAGAGGGGGCTACAATGAGCAGTTCTTC
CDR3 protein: CASSKSGTSGRGGYNEQFF

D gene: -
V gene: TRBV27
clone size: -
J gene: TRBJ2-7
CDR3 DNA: TGTGCCAGCAGTTTAAATTCAGGGGTCTACGAGCAGTACTTC
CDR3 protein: CASSLNSGVYEQYF

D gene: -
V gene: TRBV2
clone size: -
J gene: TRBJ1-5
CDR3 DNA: TGTGCCAGCCGCCCAGGGAGAAGCAATCAGCCCCAGCATTTT
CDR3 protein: CASRPGRSNQPQHF

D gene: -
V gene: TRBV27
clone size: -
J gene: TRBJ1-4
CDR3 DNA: TGTGCCAGCACCTTATCTGGGGGCAATAATGAAAAACTGTTTTTT
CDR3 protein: CASTLSGGNNEKLFF

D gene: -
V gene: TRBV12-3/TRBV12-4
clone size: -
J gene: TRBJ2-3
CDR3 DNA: TGTGCCAGCAGTCTACTCGGAGATACGCAGTATTTT
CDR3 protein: CASSLLGDTQYF

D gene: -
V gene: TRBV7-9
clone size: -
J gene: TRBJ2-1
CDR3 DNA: TGTGCCAGCAGCATGCCGGAACAGTTCTTC
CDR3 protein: CASSMPEQFF

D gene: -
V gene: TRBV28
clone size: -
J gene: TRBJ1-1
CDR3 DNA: TGTGCCAGCAGTTCGTCTCCTAAGGCTTTCTTT
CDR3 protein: CASSSSPKAFF

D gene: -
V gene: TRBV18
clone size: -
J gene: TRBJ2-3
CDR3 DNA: TGTGCCAGCTCAACTCGGGAGATAGATACGCAGTATTTT
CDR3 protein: CASSTREIDTQYF